This passage covers 11 T cell receptor beta chains from one sample sequenced in a study of OX40 agonist ivuxolimab in advanced cancers. The library was built by means of the immunoSEQ multiplex PCR assay. Entries here come from immuneACCESS through TCRdb and include only in-frame sequences with V and J called. Some clones fail to appear in such tables; in the studies checked, an unresolved V gene covers under half of the shortfall, and the cause of the remainder is unknown. A total of 66,000 or so clones appear in this sample, 77% of them only once. Around 1.6% of the sample lies in the top ten. The material sequenced was CD4+ or CD8+ T cells sorted from blood, taken in a trial of the OX40 agonist ivuxolimab. Every receptor here comes from an adult with an advanced solid tumor such as melanoma, head and neck, liver or kidney cancer.

The genes are TRBV5-1 and TRBJ2-1, with 10 bases matching TRBD2. Germline lookup yields CDR1 SGHRS and CDR2 YFSETQ. This CDR3 has 17 amino acids. Germline trimming cut 0 bases from V and 7 bases from J; bases unmatched to any gene: 10. CDR3 bases: TGCGCCAGCAGCTTGGTTTTTATAGCGGGAGGTCGGAATGAGCAGTTCTTC. Its protein product is CASSLVFIAGGRNEQFF. The variable domain in full, completed from reference TRBV5-1 and TRBJ2-1, reads KAGVTQTPRYLIKTRGQQVTLSCSPISGHRSVSWYQQTPGQGLQFLFEYFSETQRNKGNFPGRFSGRQFSNSRSEMNVSTLELGDSALYLCASSLVFIAGGRNEQFFGPGTRLTVL.

This clone was picked up a small number of times. The chain has TRBV19 and TRBJ2-1; D is uncertain. The CDR3 consists of 13 residues. The V and J ends lost 4 bases and 4 bases respectively, with 8 bases between them. Germline V gene data show CDR1 as LNHDA and CDR2 as SQIVND (reference sequence). This chain's CDR3 is CASSTYLYNEQFF. The CDR3 coding sequence is TGTGCCAGTAGTACATACTTATACAATGAGCAGTTCTTC.

The chain combines TRBV6-5 with TRBJ1-2; D uncertain. This CDR3 contains 13 residues. The germline V gene has CDR1 MNHEY and CDR2 SVGAGI. Trimming removed 2 bases from V and 1 base from J, with 5 bases in between. The CDR3 reads CASSYDINYGYTF. CDR3 bases: TGTGCCAGCAGTTACGACATTAACTATGGCTACACCTTC.

This clone was detected once. The chain has TRBV30 and TRBJ2-7; 8 bases fit TRBD1. CDR3 length: 13 amino acids. Germline V gene data show CDR1 as GTSNPN and CDR2 as SVGIG (reference sequence). With 5 bases clipped from V and 2 bases from J, the junction kept 5 bases outside the gene matches. CDR3 loop: CAWGTGSTYEQYF. For the CDR3, the DNA is TGTGCCTGGGGGACAGGTTCAACCTACGAGCAGTACTTC. Combining the CDR3 with reference TRBV30 and TRBJ2-7 gives the whole variable domain SQTIHQWPATLVQPVGSPLSLECTVEGTSNPNLYWYRQAAGRGLQLLFYSVGIGQISSEVPQNLSASRPQDRQFILSSKKLLLSDSGFYLCAWGTGSTYEQYFGPGTRLTVT.

In this sample, this clone turned up once. This chain uses TRBV11-3 with TRBJ2-7; 10 nucleotides agree with TRBD1. Trimming cost V 3 bases and J 7 bases; bases outside gene matches: 3. The length of the CDR3 is 13 residues. CDR1 and CDR2 from the germline V gene are SGHNT and YENEEA. The CDR3, as DNA: TGTGCCAGCAGCTTGGGACAGGGGAGGGAGCAGTACTTC. Translating gives CASSLGQGREQYF.

The J gene is TRBJ2-2, the V gene TRBV6-5; 9 nucleotides agree with TRBD1. The CDR3 is made up of 16 amino acids. Losses at the gene ends were 0 bases for V and 3 bases for J; bases not matched to a gene: 2. Germline lookup yields CDR1 MNHEY and CDR2 SVGAGI. The CDR3 DNA follows: TGTGCCAGCAGTTACTCGGACAGGGGACACACCGGGGAGCTGTTTTTT. Translated, it gives CASSYSDRGHTGELFF.

This chain connects TRBV23-1 to TRBJ2-7; possible D gene TRBD1, 6 bases. TRBV23-1 is assigned to the ORF class and has an uncertain function. CDR3 length equals 19 residues. V dropped 2 bases and J dropped 0 bases, with 23 bases sitting between them. CDR3 sequence reads: CASSQRNRERPKSSYEQYF. CDR3 DNA: TGCGCCAGCAGTCAACGTAACAGGGAAAGACCTAAGAGCTCCTACGAGCAGTACTTC.

This clone was detected only a few times. The chain uses TRBV6-4 and TRBJ2-6; D gene ambiguous. V lost 1 base and J lost 4, with 20 bases in between. Germline loops: CDR1 MRHNA, CDR2 SNTAGT. This CDR3 region has 19 residues. In DNA, the CDR3 is TGTGCCAGCAGTGACTATCCCCGACTGGACGGGCTAGGGGCCAACGTCCTGACTTTC. Translation gives CASSDYPRLDGLGANVLTF.

On this clone itself: One end of the junction varies from germline; a read error may be responsible. The same CDR3 arises from other DNA sequences in this sample as well. This sequence joins TRBV19 and TRBJ1-1; 8 nucleotides match TRBD1. The CDR3 extends over 15 amino acids. The germline gives CDR1 LNHDA, CDR2 SQIVND (reference sequence). This chain's CDR3 is CASNLRQGPNTEAFF. In DNA form, the CDR3 reads TGTGCCAGTAACCTCAGACAGGGGCCGAACACTGAAGCCTTCTTT.

This clone was recorded once. This chain connects TRBV14 to TRBJ1-3; D uncertain. Germline lookup yields CDR1 SGHDN and CDR2 FVKESK. CDR3 size: 15 residues. Trimming took off 1 base at V and 0 bases at J, with 7 bases between the two ends. CDR3 in amino acids: CASSQGWGSGNTIYF. Here the CDR3 DNA reads TGTGCCAGCAGCCAAGGCTGGGGCTCTGGAAACACCATATATTTT.

The chain has TRBV29-1 and TRBJ2-7, with TRBD2 identical over 7 bases. Germline lookup yields CDR1 SQVTM and CDR2 ANQGSEA. Unmatched junction bases numbered 10, after V lost 7 bases and J lost 1 base. The CDR3 contains 14 residues. CDR3 bases: TGCAGCGCCCGCGTCACGCGGGAGTCCTACGAGCAGTACTTC. Its protein product is CSARVTRESYEQYF.